The clone carrying this T cell receptor beta chain showed up just a few times. The sample comes from a study of cytomegalovirus exposure and HLA in healthy donors. Unmatched junction bases numbered 13, after V lost 1 base and J lost 7 bases. The CDR3 extends over 17 amino acids. CDR1 is SGHAT, CDR2 FQNNGV, per germline. The PCR contained 60 Vbeta and 13 Jbeta primers. Assay: immunoSEQ multiplex PCR; the TCRdb copy retains only in-frame clones and omits some. This table holds 120,000 or so clones, roughly 80% found once. The sample taken for sequencing was PBMCs. This receptor was identified in a man aged 25-45 years in good health and CMV-seronegative. This sequence joins TRBV11-2 and TRBJ2-1, with 7 bases identical to TRBD2. For the CDR3, the DNA is TGTGCCAGCAGCTTAGGGTGGGCCGGGACTAACTTGAATGAGCAGTTCTTC. Its translation: CASSLGWAGTNLNEQFF.